Below are 23 T cell receptor beta chains sequenced from a single sample in a study of blood T cells in healthy people across ages. Sample-barcoded 5' priming and a J-beta primer mix drove a second PCR of roughly 6 to 12 cycles. TCRdb analysed the 5' RACE reads with MiXCR anew, one entry per CDR3 protein. The sample includes 1 million to 1.2 million distinct CDR3 sequences, roughly two fifths of them seen just once. Sequences were obtained from blood. These receptors came from a young man in good health.

This clonotype has just a few counts. The gene calls are TRBV10-3 and TRBJ1-1; D is unresolved. This CDR3 spans 14 amino acids. Looked up from germline, CDR1 is ENHRY and CDR2 is SYGVKD. V was shortened by 6 bases and J by 1 base, with 12 bases between the two germline ends. In nucleotides, the CDR3 is TGTGCCATCAGAAACCTTCTTGGGAACACTGAAGCTTTCTTT. Protein: CAIRNLLGNTEAFF.

This clonotype was counted at least ten times. The CDR3 coding sequence is TGCGCCAGCAGCCAAGGGTACCACAGCTCCTACAATGAGCAGTTCTTC. This translates into CASSQGYHSSYNEQFF. The chain is built from TRBV4-3 and TRBJ2-1; D is ambiguous. The CDR3 runs 16 residues. Germline loops: CDR1 LGHNA, CDR2 YSLEER. V was cut by 1 base and J by 0 bases, with 10 bases left in between.

CDR3 amino acids: CAISGRGGTNQPQHF. For the CDR3, the DNA is TGTGCCATCAGTGGGAGAGGGGGAACTAATCAGCCCCAGCATTTT. The chain carries TRBV10-3 and TRBJ1-5; tentative D call: TRBD1 (6 bases). This CDR3 is 15 amino acids long. CDR1 is ENHRY and CDR2 is SYGVKD in the germline V gene. The germline V and J ends were trimmed by 4 bases and 4 bases, with 14 bases remaining between them.

This clonotype was found a few times. The chain is built from TRBV5-6 and TRBJ1-5; 9 bases are a match to TRBD1. Germline V lookup: CDR1 SGHDT, CDR2 YYEEEE. With 4 bases clipped from V and 1 base from J, the junction kept 9 bases outside the gene matches. The CDR3 is made up of 17 amino acids. DNA for the CDR3: TGTGCCAGCAGCACGAACCGGGACAGGGTAAGCAATCAGCCCCAGCATTTT. Protein: CASSTNRDRVSNQPQHF.

In its sample, this clonotype was seen a few times. This rearrangement joins TRBV29-1 to TRBJ2-7, with D tentatively TRBD2 (6 bases). The CDR3 is made up of 11 amino acids. Germline V lookup: CDR1 SQVTM, CDR2 ANQGSEA. Trimming removed 3 bases from V and 7 bases from J, with 10 bases in between. DNA for the CDR3: TGCAGCGTTGAGGGGGGTAATGAGCAGTACTTC. This sequence encodes CSVEGGNEQYF.

The chain is built from TRBV6-2 or TRBV6-3 and TRBJ1-5; D perhaps matches TRBD1 (5 bases). From germline, CDR1 is MNHEY and CDR2 SVGEGT. The CDR3 has 14 residues. Between the trimmed V and J ends, which lost 7 bases and 4 bases, there was a span of 14 bases. CDR3 nucleotide sequence: TGTGCCAGCATGGAATGGGGGACGAATCAGCCCCAGCATTTT. Protein: CASMEWGTNQPQHF.

The chain employs TRBV3-1 and TRBJ2-5; D is possibly TRBD1 or TRBD2 (5 bases each). Germline V lookup: CDR1 LGHDT, CDR2 YNNKEL (reference sequence). V was pared by 2 bases and J by 11 bases, with 15 bases between. The CDR3 spans 13 residues. In nucleotides, the CDR3 is TGTGCCAGCAGCCAAAATCAGGGAGCCAAGCAGTACTTC. Protein: CASSQNQGAKQYF.

V is TRBV28 and J is TRBJ1-4; D is uncertain. The germline V gene has CDR1 MDHEN and CDR2 SYDVKM. V was shortened by 3 bases and J by 8 bases, with 7 bases between the two germline ends. CDR3 length equals 12 residues. The CDR3 sequence: CASSFEEEKLFF. The CDR3, as DNA: TGTGCCAGCAGTTTCGAGGAGGAAAAACTGTTTTTT.

V usage is TRBV27 and J usage is TRBJ1-1; D perhaps matches TRBD1 (6 bases). Germline CDR1 MNHEY, CDR2 SMNVEV (reference sequence). Trimming removed 3 bases from V and 5 bases from J, with 19 bases in between. The CDR3 runs 16 residues. Here the CDR3 reads CASSFGGGGLGTEAFF. In DNA, the CDR3 is TGTGCCAGCAGTTTTGGAGGGGGAGGGTTAGGAACTGAAGCTTTCTTT.

The chain joins TRBV12-5 to TRBJ1-4; D ambiguous. The germline V gene encodes CDR1 LGHNT and CDR2 FRNRAP. V was trimmed by 5 bases and J by 4 bases, leaving 20 bases between them. This CDR3 spans 17 amino acids. This CDR3 is CASGLIIRTANNEKLFF. CDR3 bases: TGTGCTAGTGGTCTCATTATCCGGACCGCGAATAATGAAAAACTGTTTTTT.

This clonotype was detected only a few times. The genes are TRBV20-1 and TRBJ2-1; TRBD1 matches at 8 bases. The CDR3 runs 14 residues. V was pared by 0 bases and J by 5 bases, with 3 bases of the junction left unmatched. Germline CDR1 DFQATT, CDR2 SNEGSKA (reference sequence). This CDR3 is CSARDAQGDNEQFF. CDR3 DNA: TGCAGTGCTAGAGATGCACAGGGGGACAATGAGCAGTTCTTC.

On this clonotype: Relative to the germline gene, one junction end is altered; a read error may explain this. The rearrangement links TRBV27 to TRBJ2-5, with TRBD2 matching over 13 bases. The germline CDR1 and CDR2 sequences are MNHEY and SMNVEV (reference sequence). The CDR3 sequence is 16 residues long. CDR3 sequence reads: CASSVSGLAGEETQYF. In DNA, the CDR3 is TGTGCCAGCAGTGTATCCGGACTAGCGGGGGAAGAGACCCAGTACTTC.

This clonotype has more than one count but fewer than ten. The gene calls are TRBV7-9 and TRBJ2-5; D not resolved. Germline lookup yields CDR1 SEHNR and CDR2 FQNEAQ (reference sequence). V was cut by 2 bases and J by 3 bases, with 10 bases left in between. The CDR3 totals 14 residues. CDR3 coding DNA: TGTGCCAGCAGCTTAATGGCGGCCGAAGAGACCCAGTACTTC. It codes for CASSLMAAEETQYF.

At least ten counts were recorded for this clonotype. The genes are TRBV7-2 and TRBJ2-3; 7 bases agree with TRBD2. Trimming cost V 5 bases and J 2 bases; bases outside gene matches: 1. The germline CDR1 and CDR2 sequences are SGHTA and FQGNSA. This CDR3 has 13 amino acids. DNA of the CDR3: TGTGCCAGCAGCGGGACTAACACAGATACGCAGTATTTT. As protein: CASSGTNTDTQYF.

This chain connects TRBV12-3 or TRBV12-4 to TRBJ1-6, with D possibly being TRBD1 (6 bases). The CDR3 runs to 14 residues. V lost 5 bases and J 5 bases, leaving 10 bases between the germline ends. The CDR3: CASSPSGDNSPLHF. Here the CDR3 DNA reads TGTGCCAGCAGTCCATCAGGGGATAATTCACCCCTCCACTTT.

V is TRBV20-1 and J is TRBJ1-5, with 8 bases identical to TRBD1. Germline CDR1 is DFQATT and CDR2 is SNEGSKA (reference sequence). J was trimmed by 0 bases and V by 4 bases; bases with no gene match: 8. This CDR3 is built from 16 residues. The CDR3 sequence is CSATKDRGLSNQPQHF. CDR3 DNA sequence: TGCAGTGCTACCAAAGACAGGGGACTTAGCAATCAGCCCCAGCATTTT.

This chain uses TRBV5-6 with TRBJ1-2, with 10 nucleotides matching TRBD1. CDR3 size: 15 residues. Trimming removed 5 bases from V and 5 bases from J; junction bases left unmatched: 9. Looked up from germline, CDR1 is SGHDT and CDR2 is YYEEEE. The CDR3 coding sequence is TGTGCCAGCAGTGAATTGGGACAGGGGAAATATGGCTACACCTTC. This translates into CASSELGQGKYGYTF.

Remarks on this clonotype: Since a much larger clone is just one base distant, this may be a read error. The chain joins TRBV12-3 or TRBV12-4 to TRBJ2-1; D is unclear. The DNA end favors TRBJ2-7, so the J call may be wrong. The CDR3 has 15 amino acids. CDR3 sequence (DNA): TGTGCCAGCAGTTTACCCCCAGCCTTTAACAATGAGCAGTACTTC. Its translation is CASSLPPAFNNEQYF.

This clonotype was detected only a few times. The chain couples TRBV9 to TRBJ2-3; 13 nucleotides line up with TRBD2. CDR3 length equals 18 residues. Germline CDR1 SGDLS, CDR2 YYNGEE. V gave up 0 bases and J gave up 1 base; unmatched junction bases: 5. The CDR3: CASSVAGTSGAGTDTQYF. Here the CDR3 DNA reads TGTGCCAGCAGCGTAGCTGGGACTAGCGGGGCCGGCACAGATACGCAGTATTTT.

V is TRBV7-2 and J is TRBJ1-2, with D hard to call. This CDR3 spans 14 amino acids. V lost 4 bases to trimming and J lost 8 bases, with 17 bases between them. CDR1 and CDR2 from the germline V gene are SGHTA and FQGNSA. The CDR3 bases are TGTGCCAGCAGCTACGAGATAAGGGTTGGAGGCTACACCTTC. The encoded protein is CASSYEIRVGGYTF.

The chain is built from TRBV14 and TRBJ2-1; D gene unclear. With 6 bases removed from V and 10 bases from J, the gap between germline ends came to 16 bases. The CDR3 runs to 13 residues. Germline V gene lookup returns CDR1 SGHDN and CDR2 FVKESK. The CDR3 protein is CASSYGVGGEQFF. The CDR3 DNA follows: TGTGCCAGCAGTTATGGGGTCGGCGGCGAGCAGTTCTTC.

The chain employs TRBV6-1 and TRBJ1-2, with a weak D call TRBD1 (6 bases). The germline gives CDR1 MNHNS, CDR2 SASEGT. V lost 2 bases, J lost 8 bases, and 12 bases lay in between. This CDR3 spans 13 amino acids. This CDR3 reads CASSETSGEGYTF. As DNA, the CDR3 is TGTGCCAGCAGTGAAACGTCAGGGGAGGGCTACACCTTC.

The chain joins TRBV7-2 to TRBJ2-4; no clear D gene. The V gene's germline CDR1 is SGHTA and CDR2 FQGNSA. The V gene lost 1 base and the J gene lost 13 bases, with 17 bases spanning the gap. The length of the CDR3 is 14 residues. The CDR3 DNA reads as TGTGCCAGCAGCTTAGAACAGCTTCTCAATGAGCAGTACTTC. Protein product: CASSLEQLLNEQYF.